Described below is a single TCR beta chain sequence and its context. The record originates from a study of cytomegalovirus exposure and HLA in healthy donors. There are 13 residues in the CDR3. Trimming pared 10 bases from V and 5 bases from J, leaving 17 bases between. The germline gives CDR1 ENHRY, CDR2 SYGVKD. PCR employed 60 Vbeta and 13 Jbeta primers. Produced via immunoSEQ multiplex PCR; TCRdb's table is partial and in-frame only. The sample contains 110,000 to 150,000 clones, around 74% of which appear only once. The rearrangement uses TRBV10-3 and TRBJ2-5; a possible D gene is TRBD2 (6 bases). The receptor comes from a man aged 18 to 29 in good health and CMV-seropositive. The sample consisted of PBMCs. The CDR3 region is CATTPGEGETQYF. Written as DNA, the CDR3 is TGTGCCACCACCCCGGGGGAAGGGGAGACCCAGTACTTC.